These 10 T cell receptor beta chains originate from one sample sequenced in a study of read filtering for tumor transcriptome and immune sequencing. The library was built from around 380 ng RNA with molecular barcoded adaptors for alpha/delta and beta/gamma chains. TCRdb re-analysed the reads in MiXCR, keeping a single row per CDR3 protein. The sample lists over 35,000 distinct CDR3 sequences, 12% seen once, with about 35% in the top ten. The source material was a population of CD138-negative cells sorted from bone marrow. These receptors all come from a donor at least 40 years old with multiple myeloma.

This clonotype was recorded at least ten times. In DNA, the CDR3 is TGTGCCAGCAGCTTTGTAGCGGGGGCCACAGATACGCAGTATTTT. Residues: CASSFVAGATDTQYF. The V and J genes are TRBV7-2 and TRBJ2-3; 9 nucleotides agree with TRBD2. From germline, CDR1 is SGHTA and CDR2 FQGNSA. The CDR3 runs to 15 residues. V shed 3 bases, J shed 2 bases, and the junction held 3 bases outside the gene matches.

This clonotype was counted ten times or more. J is TRBJ1-2 and V is TRBV2; a weak D match, TRBD1 (6 bases). V lost 3 bases, J lost 4 bases, and 9 bases lay in between. The CDR3 sequence is 13 residues long. Germline CDR1 SNHLY, CDR2 FYNNEI. The CDR3 DNA reads TGTGCCAGCAGTGAGAGACAGGTCTATGGCTACACCTTC. Translating it yields CASSERQVYGYTF.

This clonotype has at least ten counts. The chain carries TRBV11-3 and TRBJ2-5, with 7 positions matching TRBD2. Germline V gives CDR1 SGHNT, CDR2 YENEEA. This CDR3 comprises 15 residues. J was trimmed by 2 bases and V by 2 bases; bases with no gene match: 5. The CDR3 sequence is CASSLLGGEQETQYF. The CDR3 DNA sequence: TGTGCCAGCAGCTTATTGGGGGGGGAACAAGAGACCCAGTACTTC.

The table lists this clonotype with many counts. This chain links TRBV9 with TRBJ2-6; D perhaps matches TRBD2 (6 bases). The CDR3 covers 13 residues. Germline V gene lookup returns CDR1 SGDLS and CDR2 YYNGEE. The CDR3 DNA is TGTGCTCCGGGGGACGTTTGGGCCAACGTCCTGACTTTC. It yields the protein CAPGDVWANVLTF.

Ten or more counts support this clonotype. The chain carries TRBV6-5 and TRBJ2-7; D remains unclear. Germline-derived CDR1 and CDR2 are MNHEY and SVGAGI. Trimming cost V 0 bases and J 6 bases, with 9 bases left between them. The CDR3 totals 13 residues. This CDR3 is CASSYSVSSEQYF. Here the CDR3 DNA reads TGTGCCAGCAGTTACTCGGTTTCGTCCGAGCAGTACTTC.

This clonotype has a count of ten or more. The chain has TRBV4-1 and TRBJ1-5, with 12 bases matching TRBD1. CDR1 and CDR2 (germline): MGHRA, YSYEKL. The CDR3 consists of 14 residues. V was clipped by 6 bases and J by 7 bases; unmatched bases: 4. CDR3 sequence: CASRGTGGGQPQHF. CDR3 DNA: TGCGCCAGCAGGGGGACAGGGGGCGGACAGCCCCAGCATTTT.

This clonotype was found many times. The chain carries TRBV4-1 and TRBJ2-7; 8 positions match TRBD1. J gave up 4 bases and V 4 bases, and 9 bases lay outside the gene matches. Germline-derived CDR1 and CDR2 are MGHRA and YSYEKL. CDR3 length: 15 residues. The DNA for the CDR3 is TGCGCCAGCAGCCTGAGTTTGACAGGGGCGTACGAGCAGTACTTC. It encodes CASSLSLTGAYEQYF.

This clonotype was found many times. This rearrangement joins TRBV6-6 to TRBJ2-3, with D uncertain. Germline V gene data show CDR1 as MNHNY and CDR2 as SVGAGI (reference sequence). The CDR3 is 12 amino acids. V gave up 6 bases and J gave up 3 bases, with 7 bases separating them. CDR3 nucleotides: TGTGCCAGCAGATCTCCGACAGATACGCAGTATTTT. This gives the protein CASRSPTDTQYF.

This clonotype was detected many times. The rearrangement links TRBV10-3 to TRBJ2-1; TRBD2 matches 9 bases. This CDR3 region has 15 residues. V was pared by 4 bases and J by 8 bases, with 9 bases of the junction left unmatched. The germline V gene encodes CDR1 ENHRY and CDR2 SYGVKD. CDR3 residues: CAISAVAGGSHEQFF. As DNA, the CDR3 is TGTGCCATCAGTGCAGTTGCGGGGGGGTCCCATGAGCAGTTCTTC.

This clonotype was counted ten times or more. The chain employs TRBV5-1 and TRBJ2-2, with 9 bases fitting TRBD2. This CDR3 comprises 15 residues. Trimming removed 6 bases from V and 4 bases from J; junction bases left unmatched: 7. CDR1 is SGHRS, CDR2 YFSETQ, per germline. The CDR3 sequence: CASTDFSGGTGELFF. CDR3 coding DNA: TGCGCCAGCACCGACTTTAGCGGGGGCACCGGGGAGCTGTTTTTT.